This T cell receptor beta chain comes out of a study of shared clonotypes between healthy human individuals (dated by TCRdb to the early 2020s). In terms of the full investigation: A few men and two women, aged 18 to 49 years, made up the cohort. For each donor, three plates each were used for CD4 naive and CD4 memory, two plates were used for CD8 naive, and one plate was used for CD8 memory. Blood TCR repertoires of five healthy adults were deeply sequenced to estimate repertoire size and the extent of clonotype sharing between individuals. Different laboratories and diverse techniques were used to prepare libraries and sequence TCR repertoires, to increase sequencing depth and limit assay-specific biases. Each donor's leukapheresis produced roughly between roughly 0.85 and 9.5 billion PBMCs.

Healthy HIV-negative adults with no recently reported acute infections or vaccinations were included as donors. All donors were Caucasian adults living in Nashville, Tennessee, USA. Magnetic negative selection was used to enrich CD4+ T cells, after which naive cells were positively selected on CD45RA and the negative fraction became the memory subset. Blood was collected by leukapheresis, and PBMCs were isolated by Ficoll-Histopaque density gradient centrifugation and then cryopreserved in liquid nitrogen vapor phase. Analytical flow cytometry was used to check the purity and quantity of every magnetically sorted T cell population. Genomic DNA was isolated from every sorted fraction and measured by UV absorbance on a Nanodrop 2000c. Germline trimming amounts to 5 bases on V and 3 bases on J, with 20 as the count of junction bases outside the gene matches. The cysteine opens and the phenylalanine closes a CDR3 of 19 amino acids. The CDR3 DNA has 57 bases and is translated from base 1. The germline V gene sets CDR1 to MDHEN and CDR2 to SYDVKM.

What the study reported, not specific to this receptor: Incomplete sequencing was indicated by rarefaction of sorted-subset datasets, despite the large sequencing depth. Based on pairwise subsampling, the degree of clonotype sharing among donors was expected to be affected by sequencing depth. Because the study included only a small number of donors, the genetic and exposure-history diversity represented was limited. Estimated clonotype richness was generally larger for naive than for memory subsets. Sampling was restricted to blood, and TCR repertoires in tissue are likely to differ from TCR repertoires in blood. Roughly 5% of naive CD4, more than 3% of naive CD8, approximately 2% of memory CD4, and 0.35% to 0.4% of memory CD8 clonotypes were shared across several donors. Higher generation probabilities were observed for clonotypes shared by all four sorted-subset donors than for non-shared clonotypes.

TCR CDR3 regions were amplified from genomic DNA by multiplex PCR using the deep immunoSEQ assay. Genomic DNA extracted from each cell subset was distributed evenly over all wells of several immunoSEQ 96-well plates, and each plate served as one replicate. For sorted subsets, about 200 ng genomic DNA, equal to tens of thousands of T cell genomes, was loaded into each replicate PCR. The purified libraries were quantified using a Qubit 3.0 fluorometer, sized with a Bioanalyzer 2100, and then quantified again using the KAPA Library Quantification kit. Each immunoSEQ 96-well plate was sequenced on its own single-read 150-cycle Illumina NextSeq 550 flow cell. In the source study's methods: The immunoSEQ output contained only junctional sequences without quality scores, so filtering could not match that applied to full-length reads. To assign V/J genes and CDR3, sequences were annotated against IMGT germline references using PyIR, a Python wrapper for IgBLAST v1.9. Reads were filtered out if the reads had weak V/J assignments (E-value above 1e-6), no CDR3, stop codons, out-of-frame junctions, or ambiguous translated residues. V3J clonotypes were defined as sequences sharing an identical inferred V gene, J gene, and CDR3 amino acid sequence. The percentage overlap between two repertoires was calculated by dividing the number of shared unique clonotypes by the size of the smaller repertoire. Richness of each repertoire was evaluated using RTK rarefaction, the Chao1 estimator, and Recon v2.1 estimates of unobserved clonotypes. For all TCRbeta clonotypes obtained by the gDNA method from a few donors, generation probabilities were computed with OLGA. TCRdb obtained this table from immuneACCESS and retained in-frame rearrangements with V and J assigned. These tables miss some clones; where compared with another copy, unresolved V genes account for less than half of the shortfall, and the remainder is unexplained. The V and J calls and clone size are taken from that table; D and trimming were inferred from the DNA. Within this sample are about 770,000 clones, with about two thirds of them counted one time only. The ten largest account for under 2% of the sample.

This clone came up a few times. There is no known antigen for this receptor. No quality values exist for individual bases; no much larger clone is one base distant. The V gene is TRBV28 and the J gene is TRBJ2-5; 8 middle bases align to TRBD2. The sequence came from a woman in her twenties or thirties in good health. Specimen: memory CD4+ T cells sorted from blood. In the paper's terms, the cell subset or site label means: CD45RA-negative fraction. The DNA is TGTGCCAGCAGTCGAGTAGGATGGGTAGCGGGAACCTTTAAAGAGACCCAGTACTTC. This encodes CASSRVGWVAGTFKETQYF. Supplemented by the reference TRBV28 and TRBJ2-5 proteins around the CDR3, the complete variable domain is DVKVTQSSRYLVKRTGEKVFLECVQDMDHENMFWYRQDPGLGLRLIYFSYDVKMKEKGDIPEGYSVSREKKERFSLILESASTNQTSMYLCASSRVGWVAGTFKETQYFGPGTRLLVL.